This TCR beta chain was obtained from a study of OX40 agonist ivuxolimab in advanced cancers. V lost 4 bases to trimming and J lost 4 bases, with 12 bases between them. The CDR3 is 14 amino acids. Per germline, CDR1 SGHTA and CDR2 FQGNSA. Patients with a history of autoimmune disease or on systemic immunosuppression were excluded. Study outcomes and limitations: Some patients without response likewise showed low normalized clonal expansion.

TCRdb keeps only in-frame clones here, not all; method: immunoSEQ multiplex PCR. Among fewer than 25,000 clones, roughly 80% were seen once, and the ten largest hold roughly 15%. In this sample, this clone turned up once. Its cognate antigen is unknown. The source of this sequence is an adult with an advanced solid tumor such as melanoma, head and neck, liver or kidney cancer. The sample was CD4+ or CD8+ T cells sorted from blood, taken in a trial of the OX40 agonist ivuxolimab. The chain joins TRBV7-2 to TRBJ2-3; D is unclear. In nucleotides, the CDR3 is TGTGCCAGCAGCTGGACCCCTAAGGCAGATACGCAGTATTTT. This codes for CASSWTPKADTQYF. Together with reference TRBV7-2 and TRBJ2-3, the CDR3 gives the full variable domain: GAGVSQSPSNKVTEKGKDVELRCDPISGHTALYWYRQSLGQGLEFLIYFQGNSAPDKSGLPSDRFSAERTGGSVSTLTIQRTQQEDSAVYLCASSWTPKADTQYFGPGTRLTVL.